The 26 T cell receptor beta chains below come from one sample, sequenced in a study of shared clonotypes between healthy human individuals. The protocol was immunoSEQ multiplex PCR, while the TCRdb copy is restricted to in-frame clones and leaves out a portion. Of 2 million to 2.5 million clones in the sample, around 95% were seen once. Sequenced material: naive CD4+ T cells sorted from blood. The subset is: CD45RA+ positively selected. The receptors shown here come from a man younger than 30 in good health.

This chain uses TRBV18 with TRBJ2-5; D may be TRBD1 (6 bases). Germline CDR1 KGHSH, CDR2 LQKENI. Trimming left V 4 bases short and J 4 bases short, with 16 bases between. The CDR3 extends over 15 amino acids. CDR3 bases: TGTGCCAGCTCACTCGGGACAACGGCCCGAGAGACCCAGTACTTC. Translating it yields CASSLGTTARETQYF. Complete variable domain (other parts from reference TRBV18 and TRBJ2-5): NAGVMQNPRHLVRRRGQEARLRCSPMKGHSHVYWYRQLPEEGLKFMVYLQKENIIDESGMPKERFSAEFPKEGPSILRIQQVVRGDSAAYFCASSLGTTARETQYFGPGTRLLVL.

The genes are TRBV25-1 and TRBJ2-1; D ambiguous. Germline loops: CDR1 MGHDK, CDR2 SYGVNS. The CDR3 consists of 18 residues. The germline V and J ends were trimmed by 2 bases and 0 bases, with 17 bases remaining between them. The CDR3 loop is CASSEEGWKPNSYNEQFF. CDR3 nucleotides: TGTGCCAGCAGTGAAGAAGGGTGGAAACCTAACTCCTACAATGAGCAGTTCTTC.

This rearrangement joins TRBV2 to TRBJ1-6, with a tentative D call TRBD1 (6 bases). The length of the CDR3 is 15 residues. Germline-derived CDR1 and CDR2 are SNHLY and FYNNEI. The V end lost 7 bases, the J end lost 10 bases, and 20 bases lay between the germline ends. CDR3 in amino acids: CASTVTGGARSPLHF. CDR3 nucleotides: TGTGCCAGCACCGTAACGGGGGGCGCGAGGTCACCCCTCCACTTT. Filled out from reference TRBV2 and TRBJ1-6, the complete variable domain reads EPEVTQTPSHQVTQMGQEVILRCVPISNHLYFYWYRQILGQKVEFLVSFYNNEISEKSEIFDDQFSVERPDGSNFTLKIRSTKLEDSAMYFCASTVTGGARSPLHFGNGTRLTVT.

V and J are TRBV6-5 and TRBJ2-7; 7 nucleotides line up with TRBD1. V gave up 6 bases and J gave up 0 bases; unmatched junction bases: 5. The CDR3 has 14 amino acids. The germline V gene has CDR1 MNHEY and CDR2 SVGAGI. CDR3 sequence: CASREGQYSYEQYF. The DNA of the CDR3 is TGTGCCAGCAGAGAGGGACAGTACTCCTACGAGCAGTACTTC.

The chain uses TRBV4-2 and TRBJ2-3, with TRBD1 as a possible D gene (8 bases). V was cut by 2 bases and J by 3 bases, with 15 bases left in between. There are 16 residues in the CDR3. Per the germline V gene, CDR1 is LGHNA and CDR2 is YNFKEQ. The CDR3 is CASSQRHRGGTDTQYF. In DNA form, the CDR3 reads TGTGCCAGCAGCCAACGCCACAGGGGGGGGACAGATACGCAGTATTTT.

In the case of this clone: Other DNA sequences in the same sample also yield this CDR3. This chain uses TRBV6-5 with TRBJ1-1; no reliable D call. This CDR3 region has 11 residues. Trimming stripped 5 bases from V and 8 bases from J, with 9 bases between. CDR1 is MNHEY and CDR2 is SVGAGI in the germline V gene. This CDR3 is CASSRAGEAFF. CDR3 nucleotides: TGTGCCAGCAGTAGAGCAGGAGAAGCTTTCTTT.

J is TRBJ1-5 and V is TRBV10-1; D gene ambiguous. Germline V gives CDR1 WNHNN, CDR2 SYGVQD (reference sequence). The CDR3 has 12 residues. V lost 0 bases, J lost 7 bases, and 4 bases lay in between. CDR3 nucleotide sequence: TGCGCCAGCAGTGAGTCGCAGCAGCCCCAGCATTTT. This encodes CASSESQQPQHF.

V is TRBV12-5 and J is TRBJ1-5; no reliable D call. Between the trimmed V and J ends, which lost 6 bases and 4 bases, there was a span of 10 bases. This CDR3 is 13 amino acids long. Germline V lookup: CDR1 LGHNT, CDR2 FRNRAP. In DNA form, the CDR3 reads TGTGCTAGTGGCGGACTGCTAAATCAGCCCCAGCATTTT. Amino acid sequence: CASGGLLNQPQHF.

The V and J genes are TRBV5-4 and TRBJ2-1; 8 nucleotides agree with TRBD2. The junction had 16 bases not matched to a gene; V was cut back by 4 bases and J by 10 bases. This CDR3 spans 16 amino acids. The germline V gene encodes CDR1 SGHNT and CDR2 YYREEE (reference sequence). CDR3 amino acids: CASSPPVGGGTAEQFF. CDR3 DNA sequence: TGTGCCAGCAGCCCCCCGGTGGGCGGGGGGACGGCGGAGCAGTTCTTC.

The CDR3 DNA sequence: TGTGCCAGCAGCTTGACAGAGAAGTACCAAGAGACCCAGTACTTC. This encodes CASSLTEKYQETQYF. J is TRBJ2-5 and V is TRBV7-6, with a possible D match to TRBD1 (5 bases). The V end lost 3 bases, the J end lost 0 bases, and 11 bases lay between the germline ends. Per germline, CDR1 SGHVS and CDR2 FNYEAQ. The CDR3 loop spans 15 amino acids.

V gene TRBV19 combines with J gene TRBJ2-5, with TRBD2 matching over 8 bases. CDR3 length: 16 amino acids. V lost 5 bases and J lost 2; bases outside the gene matches: 10. The germline CDR1 and CDR2 sequences are LNHDA and SQIVND (reference sequence). The CDR3 DNA reads as TGTGCCAGTAGTTCTAGCGGGTGGAGCGCGCAAGAGACCCAGTACTTC. This codes for CASSSSGWSAQETQYF. The full variable domain, completed using reference TRBV19 and TRBJ2-5, is DGGITQSPKYLFRKEGQNVTLSCEQNLNHDAMYWYRQDPGQGLRLIYYSQIVNDFQKGDIAEGYSVSREKKESFPLTVTSAQKNPTAFYLCASSSSGWSAQETQYFGPGTRLLVL.

The J gene is TRBJ2-1, the V gene TRBV30; no firm D call. The CDR3 runs 15 residues. Trimming left V 2 bases short and J 7 bases short, with 18 bases between. From germline, CDR1 is GTSNPN and CDR2 SVGIG (reference sequence). In DNA form, the CDR3 reads TGTGCCTGGAGTCAACTTGGAACCCTCCAGAATGAGCAGTTCTTC. Translation gives CAWSQLGTLQNEQFF.

CDR3 region: CASSPGDKSYEQYF. The CDR3, as DNA: TGTGCCAGTAGCCCAGGAGATAAGTCCTACGAGCAGTACTTC. The V gene is TRBV19, the J gene TRBJ2-7; D is ambiguous. Germline assignment: CDR1 LNHDA and CDR2 SQIVND (reference sequence). The CDR3 spans 14 residues. V dropped 6 bases and J dropped 1 base, with 13 bases sitting between them.

This chain links TRBV5-5 with TRBJ2-2; no definite D call. This CDR3 has 15 residues. Trimming took 4 bases from V and 7 from J, leaving 17 bases between them. CDR1 is SGHKS and CDR2 is YYEKEE in the germline V gene (reference sequence). CDR3 sequence reads: CASSLTSSGYGELFF. For the CDR3, the DNA is TGTGCCAGCAGCCTCACCTCATCCGGGTACGGGGAGCTGTTTTTT.

The table lists this clone with a count of one. V usage is TRBV27 and J usage is TRBJ2-7; the match to TRBD2 covers 9 bases. Germline lookup yields CDR1 MNHEY and CDR2 SMNVEV (reference sequence). This CDR3 contains 14 residues. V gave up 3 bases and J gave up 1 base; unmatched junction bases: 1. CDR3: CASSLREGSYEQYF. CDR3 DNA sequence: TGTGCCAGCAGTTTGCGGGAGGGGTCCTACGAGCAGTACTTC.

V is TRBV6-6 and J is TRBJ1-1; D remains unclear. CDR3 length: 13 residues. Trimming stripped 8 bases from V and 6 bases from J, with 16 bases between. The germline gives CDR1 MNHNY, CDR2 SVGAGI (reference sequence). Here the CDR3 reads CASGLQTTSEAFF. The CDR3 DNA sequence: TGTGCCAGCGGACTGCAGACGACCTCTGAAGCTTTCTTT.

V usage is TRBV19 and J usage is TRBJ2-5; tentatively, D is TRBD1 (6 bases). The V gene lost 7 bases and the J gene lost 2 bases, with 14 bases spanning the gap. The CDR3 extends over 14 amino acids. Germline lookup yields CDR1 LNHDA and CDR2 SQIVND (reference sequence). In nucleotides, the CDR3 is TGTGCCAGTACCTCCGGGACACCTCAAGAGACCCAGTACTTC. Its translation is CASTSGTPQETQYF.

This clone was counted a single time. This chain links TRBV7-9 with TRBJ2-3; D is unresolved. V was shortened by 1 base and J by 5 bases, with 7 bases between the two germline ends. The germline V gene has CDR1 SEHNR and CDR2 FQNEAQ (reference sequence). The CDR3 consists of 13 residues. For the CDR3, the DNA is TGTGCCAGCAGCTTAGGCCCGGGAGATACGCAGTATTTT. This translates into CASSLGPGDTQYF. The variable domain in full, with the rest retrieved from reference TRBV7-9 and TRBJ2-3, is DTGVSQNPRHKITKRGQNVTFRCDPISEHNRLYWYRQTLGQGPEFLTYFQNEAQLEKSRLLSDRFSAERPKGSFSTLEIQRTEQGDSAMYLCASSLGPGDTQYFGPGTRLTVL.

The chain combines TRBV23-1 with TRBJ1-6; 8 nucleotides match TRBD1. Being an ORF, TRBV23-1 has a function that is uncertain. There are 17 residues in the CDR3. Trimming took 0 bases from V and 3 from J; bases not matched to a gene: 4. The CDR3 loop reads CASSQSGQGSYNSPLHF. The CDR3 nucleotides read TGCGCCAGCAGTCAATCCGGACAGGGAAGCTATAATTCACCCCTCCACTTT.

This clone is a singleton in its sample. The chain couples TRBV18 to TRBJ1-1; D call uncertain. Per the germline V gene, CDR1 is KGHSH and CDR2 is LQKENI. The CDR3 totals 13 residues. Trimming took 6 bases from V and 2 from J, leaving 10 bases between them. The CDR3 DNA follows: TGTGCCAGCTCCCAGCCGAGCAACACTGAAGCTTTCTTT. Protein product: CASSQPSNTEAFF.

The table lists this clone with a count of one. The V and J genes are TRBV6-1 and TRBJ1-5; TRBD1 aligns across 7 bases. CDR1 is MNHNS and CDR2 is SASEGT in the germline V gene. This CDR3 is 12 amino acids long. J gave up 6 bases and V 10 bases, and 6 bases lay outside the gene matches. CDR3 in DNA: TGTGCCATACAGGGGTATAGTCAGCCCCAGCATTTT. It yields the protein CAIQGYSQPQHF.

This clone was detected once. The J gene is TRBJ2-7, the V gene TRBV19; 11 nucleotides match TRBD1. CDR1 and CDR2 (germline): LNHDA, SQIVND (reference sequence). Germline trimming cut 5 bases from V and 3 bases from J; bases unmatched to any gene: 6. This CDR3 spans 15 amino acids. DNA of the CDR3: TGTGCCAGTAGTCCCAGGACAGGGGGCGGCTACGAGCAGTACTTC. Its translation: CASSPRTGGGYEQYF.

The DNA for the CDR3 is TGCGCCAGCAGCTTGAACGGGCAGTCTTTCGTAAATGAAAAACTGTTTTTT. This translates into CASSLNGQSFVNEKLFF. The chain employs TRBV5-1 and TRBJ1-4; D remains ambiguous. V was clipped by 1 base and J by 5 bases, with 18 bases between them. Looked up from germline, CDR1 is SGHRS and CDR2 is YFSETQ. CDR3 length equals 17 residues.

The chain recombines TRBV5-6 with TRBJ1-1; D might be TRBD1 (5 bases). CDR1 and CDR2 from the germline V gene are SGHDT and YYEEEE. The CDR3 loop spans 15 amino acids. Deletions cut 6 bases from V and 4 bases from J, with 19 bases between. In DNA, the CDR3 is TGTGCCAGCAATTTTGGGGACCGAGAGGTCACTGAAGCTTTCTTT. Its protein is CASNFGDREVTEAFF. Filled out from reference TRBV5-6 and TRBJ1-1, the complete variable domain reads DAGVTQSPTHLIKTRGQQVTLRCSPKSGHDTVSWYQQALGQGPQFIFQYYEEEERQRGNFPDRFSGHQFPNYSSELNVNALLLGDSALYLCASNFGDREVTEAFFGQGTRLTVV.

This clone was observed a single time. This sequence joins TRBV9 and TRBJ2-7, with D possibly matching TRBD2 (7 bases). The V and J ends lost 1 base and 3 bases respectively, with 14 bases between them. Germline V lookup: CDR1 SGDLS, CDR2 YYNGEE. This CDR3 has 15 amino acids. CDR3 nucleotides: TGTGCCAGCAGCGTATCCGCGGGGGCGATCTACGAGCAGTACTTC. Residues: CASSVSAGAIYEQYF.

The CDR3: CASRPKFRDSFYNEQFF. CDR3 DNA sequence: TGTGCCAGCAGACCCAAGTTCCGGGACTCCTTTTACAATGAGCAGTTCTTC. This sequence joins TRBV27 and TRBJ2-1; D is possibly TRBD2 (6 bases). Germline V CDR1 and CDR2: MNHEY, SMNVEV (reference sequence). The CDR3 runs to 17 residues. Trimming pared 6 bases from V and 4 bases from J, leaving 22 bases between.